This passage covers 4 T cell receptor beta chains from one sample sequenced in a study of T cell responses to AZD1222 COVID-19 vaccine. Here immunoSEQ multiplex PCR was the method, and the copy in TCRdb shows in-frame clones only, minus some. The table has 90,000 to 150,000 clones, just over 90% seen once; the top ten hold approximately 4.2%. The source was peripheral blood, collected on day 0 of AZD1222 vaccination. The receptors here all came from an adult in good health.

The chain joins TRBV29-1 to TRBJ2-7; possible D gene TRBD1, 5 bases. The CDR3 length is 11 residues. Germline CDR1 is SQVTM and CDR2 is ANQGSEA. Deletions cut 6 bases from V and 4 bases from J, with 10 bases between. The CDR3 here is CSVLQEYEQYF. CDR3 sequence (DNA): TGCAGCGTACTACAGGAGTACGAGCAGTACTTC.

V gene TRBV29-1 combines with J gene TRBJ1-3; D is unresolved. V lost 3 bases and J lost 1, with 13 bases in between. The CDR3 sequence is 15 residues long. In germline, CDR1 is SQVTM, CDR2 ANQGSEA. In DNA, the CDR3 is TGCAGCGTTGATTTGGGGATTGGGTCTGGAAACACCATATATTTT. Its translation is CSVDLGIGSGNTIYF.

The gene calls are TRBV4-1 and TRBJ1-1, with TRBD1 identical over 7 bases. The CDR3 runs 20 residues. V gave up 3 bases and J gave up 0 bases; unmatched junction bases: 19. From germline, CDR1 is MGHRA and CDR2 YSYEKL. In DNA form, the CDR3 reads TGCGCCAGCAGCCACCCCCGGGGACAGCCTAGGGACCTAATGAACACTGAAGCTTTCTTT. It yields the protein CASSHPRGQPRDLMNTEAFF.

This chain joins TRBV5-1 and TRBJ2-1; the match to TRBD1 covers 12 bases. Germline CDR1 SGHRS, CDR2 YFSETQ. The CDR3 has 14 residues. V lost 3 bases and J lost 8; bases outside the gene matches: 3. The CDR3 here is CASSSGQGADEQFF. CDR3 coding DNA: TGCGCCAGCAGCTCGGGACAGGGGGCCGATGAGCAGTTCTTC. Drawing the rest from reference TRBV5-1 and TRBJ2-1, the complete variable domain is KAGVTQTPRYLIKTRGQQVTLSCSPISGHRSVSWYQQTPGQGLQFLFEYFSETQRNKGNFPGRFSGRQFSNSRSEMNVSTLELGDSALYLCASSSGQGADEQFFGPGTRLTVL.